The clone carrying this TCR beta chain was seen a single time. The method was immunoSEQ multiplex PCR; TCRdb's version includes in-frame clones alone and lacks a portion of them. This sample has some 130,000 clones, with roughly 83% found just once. This sample was included in a study of blood T cell repertoires in COVID-19. Overall study: Italy, Spain and the United States were the sources of the convalescent and acute COVID-19 samples.

The CDR3 is 14 residues long. Germline assignment: CDR1 MDHEN and CDR2 SYDVKM. With 2 bases removed from V and 4 bases from J, the gap between germline ends came to 11 bases. Sequenced sample: peripheral blood. This chain uses TRBV28 with TRBJ2-5; D not resolved. This TCR came from an elderly woman with acute or convalescent COVID-19. In nucleotides, the CDR3 is TGTGCCAGCAGTTTACAGCGCCCACGAGAGACCCAGTACTTC. Translated: CASSLQRPRETQYF.